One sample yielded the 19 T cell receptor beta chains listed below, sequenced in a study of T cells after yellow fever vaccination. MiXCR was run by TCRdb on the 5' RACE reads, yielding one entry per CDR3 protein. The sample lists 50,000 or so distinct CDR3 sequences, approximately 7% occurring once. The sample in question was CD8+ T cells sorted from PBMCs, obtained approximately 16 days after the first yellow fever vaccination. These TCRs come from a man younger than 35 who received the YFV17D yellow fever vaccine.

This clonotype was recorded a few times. CDR3 sequence (DNA): TGTGCCAGCAGCCCGCCGGACGGCCAGAGGGCCTACGAGCAGTACTTC. Translated, it gives CASSPPDGQRAYEQYF. V gene TRBV7-9 combines with J gene TRBJ2-7; TRBD2 is a possible D gene (5 bases). The CDR3 totals 16 residues. The germline V gene encodes CDR1 SEHNR and CDR2 FQNEAQ (reference sequence). V was cut by 5 bases and J by 2 bases, with 19 bases left in between. Full variable domain (outside the CDR3, taken from reference TRBV7-9 and TRBJ2-7): DTGVSQNPRHKITKRGQNVTFRCDPISEHNRLYWYRQTLGQGPEFLTYFQNEAQLEKSRLLSDRFSAERPKGSFSTLEIQRTEQGDSAMYLCASSPPDGQRAYEQYFGPGTRLTVT.

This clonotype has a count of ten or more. CDR3: CASSADSGEKLFF. The DNA for the CDR3 is TGTGCCAGCAGCGCTGACAGTGGAGAAAAACTGTTTTTT. V gene TRBV7-9 combines with J gene TRBJ1-4; D might be TRBD1 (5 bases). CDR1 is SEHNR, CDR2 FQNEAQ, per germline (reference sequence). V lost 5 bases and J 8 bases, leaving 12 bases between the germline ends. The CDR3 consists of 13 residues.

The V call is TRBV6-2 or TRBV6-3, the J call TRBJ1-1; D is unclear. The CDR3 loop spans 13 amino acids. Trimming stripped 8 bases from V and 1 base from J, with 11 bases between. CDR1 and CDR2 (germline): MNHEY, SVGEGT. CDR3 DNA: TGTGCCAGCTATACGTCCGGGAACACTGAAGCTTTCTTT. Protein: CASYTSGNTEAFF.

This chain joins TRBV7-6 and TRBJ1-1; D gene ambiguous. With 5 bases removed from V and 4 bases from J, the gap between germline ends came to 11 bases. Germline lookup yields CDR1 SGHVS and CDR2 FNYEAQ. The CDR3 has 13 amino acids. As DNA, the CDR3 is TGTGCCAGCAGCGGTGGTTGGGGCACTGAAGCTTTCTTT. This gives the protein CASSGGWGTEAFF.

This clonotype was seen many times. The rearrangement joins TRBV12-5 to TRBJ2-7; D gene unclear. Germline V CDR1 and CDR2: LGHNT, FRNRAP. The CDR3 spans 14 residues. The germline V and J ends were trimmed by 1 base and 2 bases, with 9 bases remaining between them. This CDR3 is CASGLAIGPYEQYF. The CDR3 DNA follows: TGTGCTAGTGGTTTGGCTATAGGCCCCTACGAGCAGTACTTC.

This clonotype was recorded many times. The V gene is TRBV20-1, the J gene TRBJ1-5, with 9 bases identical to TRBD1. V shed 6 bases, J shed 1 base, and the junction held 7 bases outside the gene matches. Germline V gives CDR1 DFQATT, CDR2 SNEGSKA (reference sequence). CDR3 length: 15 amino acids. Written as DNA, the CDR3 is TGCAGTGCAACAGGGGGCTTCGTAAGCAATCAGCCCCAGCATTTT. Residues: CSATGGFVSNQPQHF.

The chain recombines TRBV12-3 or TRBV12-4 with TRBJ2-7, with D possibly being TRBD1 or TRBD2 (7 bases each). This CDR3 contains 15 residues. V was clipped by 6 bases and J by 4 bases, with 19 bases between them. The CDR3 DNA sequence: TGTGCCAGCAGCGATTGGGGGCAGGGGGGGTACGAGCAGTACTTC. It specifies CASSDWGQGGYEQYF.

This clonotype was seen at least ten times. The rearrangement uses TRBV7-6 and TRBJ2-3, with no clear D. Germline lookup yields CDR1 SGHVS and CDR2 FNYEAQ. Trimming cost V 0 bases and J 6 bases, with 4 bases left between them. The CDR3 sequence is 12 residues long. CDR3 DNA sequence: TGTGCCAGCAGCTTAGCGGCGGATACGCAGTATTTT. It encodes CASSLAADTQYF.

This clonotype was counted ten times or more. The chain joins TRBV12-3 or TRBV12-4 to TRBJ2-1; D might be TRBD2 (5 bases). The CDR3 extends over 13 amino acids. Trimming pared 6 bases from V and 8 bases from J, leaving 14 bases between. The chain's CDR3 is CASRGADPDEQFF. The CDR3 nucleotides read TGTGCCAGCAGGGGAGCGGATCCGGATGAGCAGTTCTTC.

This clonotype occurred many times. The CDR3 sequence is CASSTGSNQPQHF. The DNA of the CDR3 is TGTGCCAGCAGTACAGGAAGCAATCAGCCCCAGCATTTT. This rearrangement joins TRBV3-1 to TRBJ1-5; maybe TRBD1 (5 bases). The CDR3 has 13 amino acids. Germline CDR1 is LGHDT and CDR2 is YNNKEL (reference sequence). Trimming stripped 6 bases from V and 1 base from J, with 7 bases between.

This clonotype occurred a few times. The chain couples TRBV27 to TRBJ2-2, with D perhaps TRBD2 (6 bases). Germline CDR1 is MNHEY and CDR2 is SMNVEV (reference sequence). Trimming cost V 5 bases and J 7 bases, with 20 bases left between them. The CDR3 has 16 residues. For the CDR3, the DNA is TGTGCCAGCAGTCCCTCCGAGGCGGGGCGCGTCGGGGAGCTGTTTTTT. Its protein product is CASSPSEAGRVGELFF.

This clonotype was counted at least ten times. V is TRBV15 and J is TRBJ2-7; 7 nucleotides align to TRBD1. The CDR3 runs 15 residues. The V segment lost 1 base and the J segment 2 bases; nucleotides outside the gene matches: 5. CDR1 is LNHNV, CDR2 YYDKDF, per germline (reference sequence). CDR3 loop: CATSRGGTAPYEQYF. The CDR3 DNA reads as TGTGCCACCAGCAGAGGGGGGACAGCTCCCTACGAGCAGTACTTC.

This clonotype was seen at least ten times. CDR3 DNA: TGTGCCAGCGGCCCTGTACCCACCCGAGGGGAGCTGTTTTTT. Its protein is CASGPVPTRGELFF. The V and J genes are TRBV6-5 and TRBJ2-2; D not certain. CDR3 length equals 14 residues. The germline V and J ends were trimmed by 8 bases and 8 bases, with 18 bases remaining between them. Germline lookup yields CDR1 MNHEY and CDR2 SVGAGI.

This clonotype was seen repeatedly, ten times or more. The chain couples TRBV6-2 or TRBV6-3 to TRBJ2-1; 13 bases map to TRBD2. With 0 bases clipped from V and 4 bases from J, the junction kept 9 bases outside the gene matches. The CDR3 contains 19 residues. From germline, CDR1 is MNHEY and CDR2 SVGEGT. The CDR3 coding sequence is TGTGCCAGCAGTTACTCACTACCGACTAGCGGGGGGACATACAATGAGCAGTTCTTC. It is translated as CASSYSLPTSGGTYNEQFF.

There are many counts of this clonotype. The CDR3 nucleotides are TGTGCCATCAGTGACCCTCTTGGGGACAGGAGCTTCCATCTATATTTT. It translates to CAISDPLGDRSFHLYF. The chain couples TRBV10-3 to TRBJ1-3, with 8 positions matching TRBD1. CDR1 is ENHRY and CDR2 is SYGVKD in the germline V gene. The CDR3 is 16 amino acids. V trimming: 3 bases; J trimming: 14 bases; junction bases outside the gene matches: 18.

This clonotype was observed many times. The CDR3 loop is CASSTYRANEQFF. The CDR3 DNA reads TGTGCCAGCAGCACATACAGGGCGAATGAGCAGTTCTTC. The J gene is TRBJ2-1, the V gene TRBV7-3; TRBD1 might be the D (6 bases). Germline lookup yields CDR1 SGHTA and CDR2 FQGTGA. CDR3 length: 13 amino acids. V gave up 5 bases and J gave up 7 bases, with 12 bases separating them.

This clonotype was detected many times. CDR3 DNA: TGTGCCAGCAGCCAAGCGGGGGACAGGCAGGCCCTCTATGGCTACACCTTC. Protein sequence: CASSQAGDRQALYGYTF. The rearrangement joins TRBV4-2 to TRBJ1-2, with TRBD1 matching over 8 bases. CDR1 is LGHNA and CDR2 is YNFKEQ in the germline V gene. The CDR3 totals 17 residues. With V trimmed by 1 base and J by 4 bases, 11 bases remained unmatched.

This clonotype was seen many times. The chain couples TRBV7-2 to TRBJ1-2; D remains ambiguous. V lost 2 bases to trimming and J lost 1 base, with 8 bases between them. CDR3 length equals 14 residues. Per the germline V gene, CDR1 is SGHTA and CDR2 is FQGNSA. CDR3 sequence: CASSLIGINYGYTF. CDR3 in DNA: TGTGCCAGCAGCTTAATAGGAATTAACTATGGCTACACCTTC.

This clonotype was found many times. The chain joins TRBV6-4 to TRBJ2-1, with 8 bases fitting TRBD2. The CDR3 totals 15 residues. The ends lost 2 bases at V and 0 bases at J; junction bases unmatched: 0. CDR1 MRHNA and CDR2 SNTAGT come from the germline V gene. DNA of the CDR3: TGTGCCAGCAGTGACACTAGCGGCTCCTACAATGAGCAGTTCTTC. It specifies CASSDTSGSYNEQFF.